This TCR beta chain was recovered during a study of CD8+ T cells in alopecia areata. The CDR3 sequence is 17 residues long. In germline, CDR1 is SEHNR, CDR2 FQNEAQ (reference sequence). Germline trimming cut 5 bases from V and 3 bases from J; bases unmatched to any gene: 11. Following extraction, RNA underwent reverse transcription to cDNA, which served as the sequencing template. Data came from immunoSEQ multiplex PCR; TCRdb stores just in-frame clones and leaves some out. The sample lists some 120,000 clones; 45% to 65% were seen once. The chain carries TRBV7-9 and TRBJ2-2, with TRBD1 matching 8 bases. The TCR was taken from a human donor with alopecia areata. Sequenced material: CD4+ T cells sorted from blood, taken at week 0. The DNA for the CDR3 is TGTGCCAGCAGCGTTACGCCGGGACAGGAACACACCGGGGAGCTGTTTTTT. This translates into CASSVTPGQEHTGELFF.